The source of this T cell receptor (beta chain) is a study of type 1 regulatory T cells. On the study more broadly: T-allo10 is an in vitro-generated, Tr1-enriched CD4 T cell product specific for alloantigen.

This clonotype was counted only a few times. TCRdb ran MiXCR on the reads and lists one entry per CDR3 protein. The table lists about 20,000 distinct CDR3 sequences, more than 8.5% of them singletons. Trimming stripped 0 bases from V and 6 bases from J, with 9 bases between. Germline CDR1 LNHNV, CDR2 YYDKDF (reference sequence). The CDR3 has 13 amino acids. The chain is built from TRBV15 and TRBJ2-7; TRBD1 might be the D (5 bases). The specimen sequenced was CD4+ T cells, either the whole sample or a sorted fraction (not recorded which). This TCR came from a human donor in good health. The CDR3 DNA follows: TGTGCCACCAGCAGAGATCGGCAGGGCGAGCAGTACTTC. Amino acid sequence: CATSRDRQGEQYF.